The 25 T cell receptor beta chains below were found in one sample sequenced in a study of beta chain features in type 1 diabetes. Study observations and caveats: A moderate, significant TCRB CDR3 shortening appeared in type 1 diabetes across four CD4+ subsets.

Their antigens are not known. Every bit of the isolated RNA underwent reverse transcription, so sequencing read expressed TCRB transcripts. Using immunoSEQ multiplex PCR, the repertoire was profiled, and TCRdb retains in-frame clones only, with some absent. Of a few hundred thousand clones listed, around 15% are singletons. What was sequenced was naive CD4+ T cells from blood. These receptors originate from a man aged 25 to 45 with type 1 diabetes.

V and J are TRBV19 and TRBJ2-1; the D gene is possibly TRBD2 (5 bases). The V gene lost 1 base and the J gene lost 0 bases, with 10 bases spanning the gap. This CDR3 spans 16 amino acids. The V gene's germline CDR1 is LNHDA and CDR2 SQIVND (reference sequence). The CDR3 spells CASSIAAVHSYNEQFF. The CDR3 nucleotides are TGTGCCAGTAGTATAGCAGCGGTGCACTCCTACAATGAGCAGTTCTTC.

J is TRBJ2-7 and V is TRBV6-5, with D possibly matching TRBD1 (5 bases). The germline gives CDR1 MNHEY, CDR2 SVGAGI. V lost 0 bases, J lost 6 bases, and 15 bases lay in between. The CDR3 totals 15 residues. CDR3 sequence reads: CASSYSRWAQGEQYF. CDR3 nucleotides: TGTGCCAGCAGTTACTCGAGATGGGCCCAGGGCGAGCAGTACTTC.

The chain has TRBV30 and TRBJ1-2, with 8 bases aligning to TRBD1. V was pared by 2 bases and J by 6 bases, with 11 bases of the junction left unmatched. Per germline, CDR1 GTSNPN and CDR2 SVGIG (reference sequence). The CDR3 length is 15 residues. CDR3 nucleotides: TGTGCCTGGAGTATAACCCTCACAGGGGGTAATGGCTACACCTTC. It is translated as CAWSITLTGGNGYTF.

This rearrangement joins TRBV28 to TRBJ2-7; 10 nucleotides agree with TRBD1. The junction had 5 bases not matched to a gene; V was cut back by 7 bases and J by 2 bases. The CDR3 sequence is 14 residues long. Per germline, CDR1 MDHEN and CDR2 SYDVKM. CDR3 sequence reads: CASTLTGGTYEQYF. The CDR3 DNA follows: TGTGCCAGCACCTTGACAGGGGGCACCTACGAGCAGTACTTC.

This clone was seen a few times. The chain combines TRBV28 with TRBJ2-7, with 7 bases lining up with TRBD2. J gave up 2 bases and V 3 bases, and 7 bases lay outside the gene matches. Germline V gene lookup returns CDR1 MDHEN and CDR2 SYDVKM. This CDR3 region has 15 residues. The CDR3 DNA reads TGTGCCAGCAGTTTTATAGGCGGGAGCGCCTACGAGCAGTACTTC. This encodes CASSFIGGSAYEQYF.

The J gene is TRBJ1-4, the V gene TRBV12-5, with D perhaps matching TRBD1 (5 bases). Germline CDR1 reads LGHNT; CDR2 reads FRNRAP. This CDR3 is 15 amino acids long. Trimming removed 1 base at V and 8 bases at J, with 14 bases between. Here the CDR3 reads CASGLALSWGEKLFF. The CDR3, as DNA: TGTGCTAGTGGTTTGGCCCTCTCCTGGGGGGAAAAACTGTTTTTT.

The rearrangement links TRBV29-1 to TRBJ1-4, with D tentatively TRBD1 (5 bases). This CDR3 comprises 12 residues. Trimming removed 4 bases from V and 7 bases from J, with 10 bases in between. Germline assignment: CDR1 SQVTM and CDR2 ANQGSEA. The CDR3, as DNA: TGCAGCGTTGGCAGGGAGAGTGAAAAACTGTTTTTT. Residues: CSVGRESEKLFF.

This clone was picked up a small number of times. The chain combines TRBV30 with TRBJ2-4; maybe TRBD2 (5 bases). CDR3 length: 13 amino acids. V was trimmed by 0 bases and J by 7 bases, leaving 10 bases between them. Germline CDR1 and CDR2: GTSNPN and SVGIG (reference sequence). The CDR3 DNA sequence: TGTGCCTGGAGTGTATTTAGGGAGAACATTCAGTACTTC. Protein product: CAWSVFRENIQYF. The full variable domain, its missing parts supplied by reference TRBV30 and TRBJ2-4, is SQTIHQWPATLVQPVGSPLSLECTVEGTSNPNLYWYRQAAGRGLQLLFYSVGIGQISSEVPQNLSASRPQDRQFILSSKKLLLSDSGFYLCAWSVFRENIQYFGAGTRLSVL.

This clone came up a few times. At the DNA level, this CDR3 is encoded by other sequences in the same sample as well. CDR3 in amino acids: CASSLSGPYEQYF. CDR3 bases: TGTGCCAGCAGCTTATCCGGACCCTACGAGCAGTACTTC. V is TRBV7-2 and J is TRBJ2-7, with D unresolved. The length of the CDR3 is 13 residues. V lost 2 bases and J 2 bases, leaving 7 bases between the germline ends. Per germline, CDR1 SGHTA and CDR2 FQGNSA.

This chain connects TRBV7-2 to TRBJ2-1; the D gene is possibly TRBD1 (8 bases). V was cut by 5 bases and J by 4 bases, with 15 bases left in between. Germline-derived CDR1 and CDR2 are SGHTA and FQGNSA. The CDR3 consists of 15 residues. DNA of the CDR3: TGTGCCAGCAGCGCAGCGGGACAGGCTTACAATGAGCAGTTCTTC. The encoded protein is CASSAAGQAYNEQFF.

This clone turned up a few times. The CDR3 protein is CAIGTSGYNEQFF. The CDR3 region has the DNA TGTGCCATCGGGACTAGCGGTTACAATGAGCAGTTCTTC. The chain uses TRBV7-9 and TRBJ2-1; 11 bases align to TRBD2. The CDR3 has 13 amino acids. Germline loops: CDR1 SEHNR, CDR2 FQNEAQ (reference sequence). The J segment lost 4 bases and the V segment lost 10 bases, leaving 3 bases of the junction unmatched. The variable domain in full, with the rest retrieved from reference TRBV7-9 and TRBJ2-1, is DTGVSQNPRHKITKRGQNVTFRCDPISEHNRLYWYRQTLGQGPEFLTYFQNEAQLEKSRLLSDRFSAERPKGSFSTLEIQRTEQGDSAMYLCAIGTSGYNEQFFGPGTRLTVL.

The V and J genes are TRBV28 and TRBJ2-7; 13 bases are shared with TRBD2. This CDR3 is built from 15 residues. Germline V gene lookup returns CDR1 MDHEN and CDR2 SYDVKM. Trimming at V came to 8 bases and at J to 5 bases, leaving 9 bases not matched to a gene. The CDR3 sequence is CASRTAGLAGNEQYF. The CDR3, as DNA: TGTGCCAGCCGAACCGCGGGACTAGCGGGAAACGAGCAGTACTTC. The full variable domain, rest sourced from reference TRBV28 and TRBJ2-7, is DVKVTQSSRYLVKRTGEKVFLECVQDMDHENMFWYRQDPGLGLRLIYFSYDVKMKEKGDIPEGYSVSREKKERFSLILESASTNQTSMYLCASRTAGLAGNEQYFGPGTRLTVT.

This clone was seen a few times. The V call is TRBV30, the J call TRBJ1-5, with D maybe TRBD1 (5 bases). Per germline, CDR1 GTSNPN and CDR2 SVGIG (reference sequence). This CDR3 comprises 13 residues. V was clipped by 4 bases and J by 3 bases, with 10 bases between them. The CDR3 sequence is CAWKPGANQPQHF. The DNA for the CDR3 is TGTGCCTGGAAACCCGGGGCCAATCAGCCCCAGCATTTT.

This clone was counted a few times. The chain couples TRBV11-1 to TRBJ2-5, with 11 bases identical to TRBD2. Germline CDR1 SGHAT, CDR2 FQDESV (reference sequence). This CDR3 has 14 residues. The junction had 2 bases not matched to a gene; V was cut back by 8 bases and J by 0 bases. CDR3 protein: CASGLAGYQETQYF. For the CDR3, the DNA is TGTGCCAGCGGACTAGCGGGTTACCAAGAGACCCAGTACTTC.

This clone was detected a few times. This chain links TRBV28 with TRBJ2-1, with 12 bases identical to TRBD1. Germline V gives CDR1 MDHEN, CDR2 SYDVKM. The CDR3 runs to 16 residues. With 8 bases clipped from V and 6 bases from J, the junction kept 11 bases outside the gene matches. The CDR3, as DNA: TGTGCCAGCGCAACACCGGGACAGGGGGCGCCCAATGAGCAGTTCTTC. This encodes CASATPGQGAPNEQFF.

This clone was detected only a few times. The chain uses TRBV28 and TRBJ2-1; D not certain. This CDR3 is built from 12 residues. Trimming took 7 bases from V and 5 from J, leaving 9 bases between them. The V gene's germline CDR1 is MDHEN and CDR2 SYDVKM. The CDR3 loop is CASNLQHNEQFF. CDR3 nucleotide sequence: TGTGCCAGCAACCTACAACACAATGAGCAGTTCTTC.

This clone has a handful of counts. This chain connects TRBV7-3 to TRBJ1-1, with D perhaps matching TRBD1 (5 bases). The CDR3 totals 13 residues. Trimming stripped 5 bases from V and 5 bases from J, with 12 bases between. Germline lookup yields CDR1 SGHTA and CDR2 FQGTGA. The CDR3: CASSPRGLTEAFF. The CDR3 DNA reads as TGTGCCAGCAGCCCCCGGGGACTAACTGAAGCTTTCTTT. The full variable domain, rest sourced from reference TRBV7-3 and TRBJ1-1, is GAGVSQTPSNKVTEKGKYVELRCDPISGHTALYWYRQSLGQGPEFLIYFQGTGAADDSGLPNDRFFAVRPEGSVSTLKIQRTERGDSAVYLCASSPRGLTEAFFGQGTRLTVV.

Worth noting for this clone: One end of the junction fails to match germline, which may point to a read error. V gene TRBV7-2 combines with J gene TRBJ2-1; D might be TRBD1 or TRBD2, each matching 5 bases. The CDR3 is 11 residues long. Per germline, CDR1 SGHTA and CDR2 FQGNSA. The CDR3 DNA reads TGTGCCAGCAGCTTGATGGGGGAGAGGCTCTTC. It yields the protein CASSLMGERLF.

The V call is TRBV7-3, the J call TRBJ2-2, with D unclear. V was shortened by 2 bases and J by 5 bases, with 6 bases between the two germline ends. This CDR3 has 13 amino acids. The germline V gene has CDR1 SGHTA and CDR2 FQGTGA. The DNA of the CDR3 is TGTGCCAGCAGCTTAGGGGATACCGGGGAGCTGTTTTTT. Encoded protein: CASSLGDTGELFF.

This clone turned up a few times. The chain employs TRBV30 and TRBJ1-3, with a weak D call TRBD1 (6 bases). Trimming removed 4 bases from V and 0 bases from J, with 13 bases in between. This CDR3 region has 15 residues. CDR1 is GTSNPN and CDR2 is SVGIG in the germline V gene (reference sequence). The CDR3 loop is CAWIGKDSSGNTIYF. The CDR3 DNA follows: TGTGCCTGGATCGGGAAGGACAGCTCTGGAAACACCATATATTTT.

This chain joins TRBV7-9 and TRBJ2-2, with 9 bases identical to TRBD2. Germline CDR1 SEHNR, CDR2 FQNEAQ (reference sequence). Trimming removed 5 bases from V and 4 bases from J; junction bases left unmatched: 5. This CDR3 contains 15 residues. CDR3 protein: CASSARLAVTGELFF. CDR3 nucleotides: TGTGCCAGCAGCGCCCGACTAGCGGTCACCGGGGAGCTGTTTTTT.

The V and J genes are TRBV7-2 and TRBJ2-3, with D possibly matching TRBD2 (7 bases). V lost 7 bases and J 3 bases, leaving 20 bases between the germline ends. Looked up from germline, CDR1 is SGHTA and CDR2 is FQGNSA. The length of the CDR3 is 16 residues. CDR3 bases: TGTGCCAGCAAGTCGACGGGGGGCCTTAGAACAGATACGCAGTATTTT. Translated: CASKSTGGLRTDTQYF.

V is TRBV5-1 and J is TRBJ2-1; 8 bases map to TRBD2. The CDR3 sequence is 13 residues long. CDR1 SGHRS and CDR2 YFSETQ come from the germline V gene. The V segment lost 4 bases and the J segment 6 bases; nucleotides outside the gene matches: 3. DNA for the CDR3: TGCGCCAGCAGCAAACGGGAGGGCAATGAGCAGTTCTTC. It codes for CASSKREGNEQFF.

This clone was picked up a small number of times. The chain employs TRBV29-1 and TRBJ2-1, with 7 bases that match TRBD2. Germline CDR1 and CDR2: SQVTM and ANQGSEA. J was trimmed by 3 bases and V by 7 bases; bases with no gene match: 12. The CDR3 totals 15 residues. CDR3 protein: CSGAPRLADYNEQFF. The CDR3 coding sequence is TGCAGCGGTGCCCCGCGCCTAGCGGACTACAATGAGCAGTTCTTC.

As for this clone: This CDR3 is also generated by other DNA sequences in the sample. V gene TRBV7-3 combines with J gene TRBJ2-1; D uncertain. V was shortened by 5 bases and J by 5 bases, with 4 bases between the two germline ends. The germline CDR1 and CDR2 sequences are SGHTA and FQGTGA. CDR3 size: 11 residues. CDR3 protein: CASSSNNEQFF. The CDR3 region has the DNA TGTGCCAGCAGCAGTAACAATGAGCAGTTCTTC.